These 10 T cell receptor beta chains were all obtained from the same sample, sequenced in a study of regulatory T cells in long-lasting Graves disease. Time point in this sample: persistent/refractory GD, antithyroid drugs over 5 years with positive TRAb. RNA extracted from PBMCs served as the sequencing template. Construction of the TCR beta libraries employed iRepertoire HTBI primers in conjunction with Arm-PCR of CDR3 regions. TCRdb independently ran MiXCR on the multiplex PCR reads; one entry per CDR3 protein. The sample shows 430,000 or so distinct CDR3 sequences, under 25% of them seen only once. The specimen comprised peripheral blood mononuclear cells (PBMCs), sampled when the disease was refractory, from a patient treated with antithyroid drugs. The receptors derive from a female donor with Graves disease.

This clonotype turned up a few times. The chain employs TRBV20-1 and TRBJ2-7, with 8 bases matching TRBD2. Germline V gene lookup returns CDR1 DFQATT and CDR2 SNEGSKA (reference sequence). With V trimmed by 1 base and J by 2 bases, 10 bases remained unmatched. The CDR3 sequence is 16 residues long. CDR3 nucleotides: TGCAGTGCTAGAGGTTCGACGGGAGGGCCCACCTACGAGCAGTACTTC. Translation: CSARGSTGGPTYEQYF.

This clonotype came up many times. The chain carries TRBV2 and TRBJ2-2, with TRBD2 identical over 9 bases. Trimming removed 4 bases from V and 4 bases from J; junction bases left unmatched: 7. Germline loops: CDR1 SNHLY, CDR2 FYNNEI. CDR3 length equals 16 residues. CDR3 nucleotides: TGTGCCAGCAGTGGGACTAGCGCTCGACTCACCGGGGAGCTGTTTTTT. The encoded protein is CASSGTSARLTGELFF.

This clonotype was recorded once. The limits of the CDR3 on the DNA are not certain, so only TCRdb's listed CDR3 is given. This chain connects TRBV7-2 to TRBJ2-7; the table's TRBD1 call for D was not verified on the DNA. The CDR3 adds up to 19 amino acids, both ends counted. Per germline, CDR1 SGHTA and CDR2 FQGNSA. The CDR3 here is CASSFYICSANRGSYEQYF.

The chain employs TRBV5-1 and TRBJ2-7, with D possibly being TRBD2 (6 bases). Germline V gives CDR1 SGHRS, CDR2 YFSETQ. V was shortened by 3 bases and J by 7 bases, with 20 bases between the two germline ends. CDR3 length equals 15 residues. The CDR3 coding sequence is TGCGCCAGCAGCTCGCTCTTAGCGGCCCGTAGAGAGCAGTACTTC. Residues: CASSSLLAARREQYF.

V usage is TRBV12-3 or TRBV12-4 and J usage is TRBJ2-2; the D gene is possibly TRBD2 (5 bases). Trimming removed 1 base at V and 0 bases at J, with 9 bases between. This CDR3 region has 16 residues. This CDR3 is CASSLGGFANTGELFF. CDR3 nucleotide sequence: TGTGCCAGCAGTTTAGGCGGGTTCGCGAACACCGGGGAGCTGTTTTTT.

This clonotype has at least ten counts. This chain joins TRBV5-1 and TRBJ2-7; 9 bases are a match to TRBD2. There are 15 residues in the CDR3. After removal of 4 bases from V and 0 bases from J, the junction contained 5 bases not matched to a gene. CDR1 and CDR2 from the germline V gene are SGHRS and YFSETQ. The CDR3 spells CASSLDSGSSYEQYF. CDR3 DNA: TGCGCCAGCAGCCTTGATAGCGGGAGCTCCTACGAGCAGTACTTC.

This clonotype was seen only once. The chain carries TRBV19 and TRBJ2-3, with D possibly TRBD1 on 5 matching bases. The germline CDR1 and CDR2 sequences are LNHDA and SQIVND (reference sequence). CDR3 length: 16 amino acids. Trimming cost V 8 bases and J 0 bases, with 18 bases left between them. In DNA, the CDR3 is TGTGCCAGTCCCAAGTGGGGCCCGGATAGCACAGATACGCAGTATTTT. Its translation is CASPKWGPDSTDTQYF.

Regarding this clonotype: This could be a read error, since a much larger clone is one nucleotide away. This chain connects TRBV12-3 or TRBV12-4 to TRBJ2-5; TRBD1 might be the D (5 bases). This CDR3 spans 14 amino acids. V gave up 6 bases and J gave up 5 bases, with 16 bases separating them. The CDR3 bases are TGTGCCAGCAGCCCGGACATATTGCCTGAGACCCAGTACTTC. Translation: CASSPDILPETQYF.

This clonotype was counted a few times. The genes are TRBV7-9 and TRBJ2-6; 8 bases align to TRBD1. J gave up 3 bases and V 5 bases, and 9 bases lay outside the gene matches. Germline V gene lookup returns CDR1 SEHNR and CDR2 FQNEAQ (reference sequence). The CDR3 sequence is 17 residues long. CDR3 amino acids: CASSLGQGSFGANVLTF. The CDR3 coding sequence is TGTGCCAGCAGCCTCGGACAGGGCAGCTTTGGGGCCAACGTCCTGACTTTC.

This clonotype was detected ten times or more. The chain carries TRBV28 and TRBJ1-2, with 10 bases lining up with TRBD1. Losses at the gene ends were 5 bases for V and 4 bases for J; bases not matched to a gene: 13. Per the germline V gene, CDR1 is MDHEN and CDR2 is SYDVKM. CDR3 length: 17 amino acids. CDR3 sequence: CASSAWGQGISGYGYTF. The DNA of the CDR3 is TGTGCCAGCAGTGCCTGGGGACAGGGGATCTCTGGCTATGGCTACACCTTC.